One sample yielded the 6 T cell receptor beta chains listed below, sequenced in a study of technical replicates of blood from a handful of donors. TCRdb's table, derived via immunoSEQ multiplex PCR, lists solely in-frame clones and lacks some. The data contain tens of thousands of clones, 94% of them singletons. Sequenced material: T cells isolated from PBMCs. These receptors were collected from a human donor in good health.

The chain employs TRBV6-5 and TRBJ2-7, with D hard to call. V lost 5 bases to trimming and J lost 4 bases, with 12 bases between them. Germline V gene data show CDR1 as MNHEY and CDR2 as SVGAGI. CDR3 length: 13 residues. CDR3 in amino acids: CASSSAYPYEQYF. The DNA of the CDR3 is TGTGCCAGCAGTAGCGCTTACCCTTACGAGCAGTACTTC.

This rearrangement joins TRBV4-1 to TRBJ2-7; TRBD2 aligns across 14 bases. The CDR3 length is 17 residues. Germline CDR1 and CDR2: MGHRA and YSYEKL. The V and J ends lost 1 base and 5 bases, in that order; junction bases with no gene match: 7. CDR3 nucleotide sequence: TGCGCCAGCAGCCAAGGGGCTGGGACTAGCGGGAGACACGAGCAGTACTTC. Residues: CASSQGAGTSGRHEQYF.

The CDR3 region is CAIRAGGTEAFF. The CDR3 bases are TGTGCCATCAGGGCAGGGGGCACTGAAGCTTTCTTT. This rearrangement joins TRBV10-3 to TRBJ1-1, with 7 bases identical to TRBD1. Germline V gene sequence: CDR1 ENHRY, CDR2 SYGVKD. This CDR3 region has 12 residues. V shed 6 bases, J shed 4 bases, and the junction held 2 bases outside the gene matches.

The chain couples TRBV27 to TRBJ1-1, with D perhaps TRBD1 (5 bases). Germline CDR1 is MNHEY and CDR2 is SMNVEV (reference sequence). The V end lost 2 bases, the J end lost 0 bases, and 10 bases lay between the germline ends. CDR3 length: 15 residues. In DNA, the CDR3 is TGTGCCAGCAGTTTAGGCGGGGGACTGAACACTGAAGCTTTCTTT. It translates to CASSLGGGLNTEAFF.

The chain employs TRBV9 and TRBJ1-5; 9 bases agree with TRBD1. Germline lookup yields CDR1 SGDLS and CDR2 YYNGEE. V shed 3 bases and J 0 bases; nucleotides not matched to a gene: 10. CDR3 size: 18 residues. DNA for the CDR3: TGTGCCAGCAGCGCGGGACAGGGCTTATCGTATAGCAATCAGCCCCAGCATTTT. Protein sequence: CASSAGQGLSYSNQPQHF.

The chain links TRBV5-6 to TRBJ2-1, with TRBD2 as a possible D gene (6 bases). The V and J ends lost 3 bases and 0 bases respectively, with 16 bases between them. The CDR3 covers 17 residues. Germline CDR1 is SGHDT and CDR2 is YYEEEE. The CDR3 here is CASSSVGGLSSYNEQFF. DNA of the CDR3: TGTGCCAGCAGCTCGGTGGGGGGTCTGAGCTCCTACAATGAGCAGTTCTTC.